This T cell receptor beta chain emerged from a study of blood T cells in healthy people across ages. A sample-barcoded 5' primer and a J-beta primer mix were used in a second PCR of roughly 7 to 12 cycles. TCRdb re-called the 5' RACE reads through MiXCR, storing one row per CDR3 protein. The sample carries some 1,500,000 distinct CDR3 sequences, 40% to 45% recorded once. This clonotype was counted a few times. The receptor comes from a woman under 30 in good health. The specimen sequenced was blood.

CDR3 sequence (DNA): TGTGCCAGCAGTGACAGGACAGGGAAAAGCGAGCAGTACTTC. Residues: CASSDRTGKSEQYF. J is TRBJ2-4 and V is TRBV4-2; 8 bases are shared with TRBD1. The J call may be incorrect, as the DNA end agrees better with TRBJ2-7. From germline, CDR1 is LGHNA and CDR2 YNFKEQ. The CDR3 is 14 amino acids.